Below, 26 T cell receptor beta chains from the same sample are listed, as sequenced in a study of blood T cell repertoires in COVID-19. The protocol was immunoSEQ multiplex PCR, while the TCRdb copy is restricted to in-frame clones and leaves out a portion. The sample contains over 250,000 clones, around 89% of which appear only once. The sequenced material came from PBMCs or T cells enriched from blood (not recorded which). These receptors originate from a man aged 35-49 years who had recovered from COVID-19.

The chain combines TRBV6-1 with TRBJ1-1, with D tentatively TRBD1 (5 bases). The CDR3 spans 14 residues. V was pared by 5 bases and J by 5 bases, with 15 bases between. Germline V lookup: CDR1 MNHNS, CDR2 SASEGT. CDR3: CASSYSGGWTEAFF. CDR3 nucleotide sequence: TGTGCCAGCAGTTATAGCGGGGGTTGGACTGAAGCTTTCTTT.

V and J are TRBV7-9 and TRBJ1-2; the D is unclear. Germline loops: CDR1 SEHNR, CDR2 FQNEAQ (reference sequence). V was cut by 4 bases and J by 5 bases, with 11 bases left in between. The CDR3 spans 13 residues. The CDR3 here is CASSSPVQYGYTF. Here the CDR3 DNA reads TGTGCCAGCAGCTCCCCGGTACAGTATGGCTACACCTTC.

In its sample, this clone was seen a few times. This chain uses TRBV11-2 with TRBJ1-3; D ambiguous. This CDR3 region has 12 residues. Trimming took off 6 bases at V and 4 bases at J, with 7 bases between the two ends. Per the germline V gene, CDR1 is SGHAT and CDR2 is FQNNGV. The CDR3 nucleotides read TGTGCCAGCAGGGCCCCCGGAAACACCATATATTTT. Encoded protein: CASRAPGNTIYF.

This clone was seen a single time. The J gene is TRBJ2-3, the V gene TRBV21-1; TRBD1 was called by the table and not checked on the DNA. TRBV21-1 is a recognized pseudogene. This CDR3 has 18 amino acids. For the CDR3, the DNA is TGTGCCAGCAGCAAAGAATGGATAAGGGGGCTGGACACAGATACGCAGTATTTT. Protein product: CASSKEWIRGLDTDTQYF.

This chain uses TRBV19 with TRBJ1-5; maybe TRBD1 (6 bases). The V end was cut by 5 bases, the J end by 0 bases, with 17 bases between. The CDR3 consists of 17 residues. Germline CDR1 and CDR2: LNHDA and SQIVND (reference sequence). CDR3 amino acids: CASSPRTESYSNQPQHF. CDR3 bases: TGTGCCAGTAGTCCAAGGACAGAGAGCTATAGCAATCAGCCCCAGCATTTT.

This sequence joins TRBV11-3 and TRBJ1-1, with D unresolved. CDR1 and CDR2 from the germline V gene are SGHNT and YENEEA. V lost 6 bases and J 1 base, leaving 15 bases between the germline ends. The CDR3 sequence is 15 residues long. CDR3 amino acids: CASSLTEVQNTEAFF. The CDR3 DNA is TGTGCCAGCAGTCTGACGGAGGTCCAGAACACTGAAGCTTTCTTT.

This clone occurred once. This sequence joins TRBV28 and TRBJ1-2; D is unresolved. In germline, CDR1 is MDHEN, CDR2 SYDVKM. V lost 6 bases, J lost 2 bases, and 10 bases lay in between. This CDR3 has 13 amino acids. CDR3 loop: CASRHPLNYGYTF. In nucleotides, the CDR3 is TGTGCCAGCAGACACCCACTAAACTATGGCTACACCTTC.

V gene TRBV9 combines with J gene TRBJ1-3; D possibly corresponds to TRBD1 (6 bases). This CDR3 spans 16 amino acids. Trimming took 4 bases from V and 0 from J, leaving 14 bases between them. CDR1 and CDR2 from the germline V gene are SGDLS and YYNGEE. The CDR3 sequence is CASSTDRSSSGNTIYF. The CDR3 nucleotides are TGTGCCAGCAGCACCGACAGGTCCAGCTCTGGAAACACCATATATTTT.

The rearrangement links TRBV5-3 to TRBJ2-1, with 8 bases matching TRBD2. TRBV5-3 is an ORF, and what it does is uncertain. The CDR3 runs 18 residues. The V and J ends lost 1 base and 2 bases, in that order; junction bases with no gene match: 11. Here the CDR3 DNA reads TGTGCCAGAAGCTTGTCGATGTGCGGGAGGCCTCCCTACAATGAGCAGTTCTTC. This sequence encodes CARSLSMCGRPPYNEQFF.

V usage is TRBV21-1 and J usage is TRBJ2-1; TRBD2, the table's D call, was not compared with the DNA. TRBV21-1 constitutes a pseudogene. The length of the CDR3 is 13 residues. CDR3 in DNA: TGTGCCAGCAGCACTAGTCCTTACAATGAGCAGTTCTTC. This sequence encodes CASSTSPYNEQFF.

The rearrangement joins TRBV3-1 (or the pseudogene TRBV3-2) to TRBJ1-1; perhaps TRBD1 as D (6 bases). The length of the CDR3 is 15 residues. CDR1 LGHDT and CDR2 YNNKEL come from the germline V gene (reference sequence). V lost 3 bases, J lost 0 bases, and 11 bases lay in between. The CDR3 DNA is TGTGCCAGCAGCCATGGAGACAGGCTGAACACTGAAGCTTTCTTT. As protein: CASSHGDRLNTEAFF.

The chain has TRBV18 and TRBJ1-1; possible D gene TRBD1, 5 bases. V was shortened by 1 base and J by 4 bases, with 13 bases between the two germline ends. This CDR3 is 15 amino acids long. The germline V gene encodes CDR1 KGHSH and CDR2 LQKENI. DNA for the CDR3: TGTGCCAGCTCACCACGGGGACTTGTGGGCACTGAAGCTTTCTTT. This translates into CASSPRGLVGTEAFF.

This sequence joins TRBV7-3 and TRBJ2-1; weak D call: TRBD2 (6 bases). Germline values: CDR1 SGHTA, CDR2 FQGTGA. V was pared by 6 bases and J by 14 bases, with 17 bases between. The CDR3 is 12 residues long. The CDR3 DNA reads TGTGCCAGCAGTAGTCTACGGGAGACTAAGTTCTTC. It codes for CASSSLRETKFF.

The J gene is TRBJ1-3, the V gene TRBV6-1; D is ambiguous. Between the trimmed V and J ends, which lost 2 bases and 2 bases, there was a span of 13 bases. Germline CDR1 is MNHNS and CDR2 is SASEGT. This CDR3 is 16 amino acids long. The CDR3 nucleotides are TGTGCCAGCAGTGAATTGCCGGGATCTGCTGGAAACACCATATATTTT. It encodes CASSELPGSAGNTIYF.

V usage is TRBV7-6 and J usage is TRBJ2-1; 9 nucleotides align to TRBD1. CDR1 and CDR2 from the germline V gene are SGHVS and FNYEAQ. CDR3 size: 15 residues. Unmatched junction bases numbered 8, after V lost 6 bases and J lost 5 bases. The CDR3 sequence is CASRPGTGRNNEQFF. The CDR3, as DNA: TGTGCCAGCAGACCAGGGACAGGGAGAAACAATGAGCAGTTCTTC.

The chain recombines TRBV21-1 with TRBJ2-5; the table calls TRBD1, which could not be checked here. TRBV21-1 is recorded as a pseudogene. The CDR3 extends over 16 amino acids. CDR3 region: CASIGRQFCLQETQYF. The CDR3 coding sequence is TGTGCCAGCATCGGACGACAGTTCTGCCTCCAAGAGACCCAGTACTTC.

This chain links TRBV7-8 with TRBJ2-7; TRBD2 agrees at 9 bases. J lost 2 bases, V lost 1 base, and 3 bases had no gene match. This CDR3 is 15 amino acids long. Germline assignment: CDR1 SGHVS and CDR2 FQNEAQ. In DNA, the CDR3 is TGTGCCAGCAGCTTAGGGCTAGCGGGGACCTACGAGCAGTACTTC. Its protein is CASSLGLAGTYEQYF.

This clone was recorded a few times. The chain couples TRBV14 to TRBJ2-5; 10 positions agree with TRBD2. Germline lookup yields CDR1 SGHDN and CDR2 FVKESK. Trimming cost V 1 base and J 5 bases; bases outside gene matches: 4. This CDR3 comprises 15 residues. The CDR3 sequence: CASSQGLAGVETQYF. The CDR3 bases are TGTGCCAGCAGCCAAGGCCTAGCGGGGGTGGAGACCCAGTACTTC.

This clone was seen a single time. The CDR3, as DNA: TGCGCCAGCAGCTTGGCCCGGGACAGGAGCTACAATGAGCAGTTCTTC. The encoded protein is CASSLARDRSYNEQFF. This chain connects TRBV5-1 to TRBJ2-1, with TRBD1 matching 8 bases. Trimming took 0 bases from V and 3 from J; bases not matched to a gene: 5. This CDR3 has 16 amino acids. Per germline, CDR1 SGHRS and CDR2 YFSETQ.

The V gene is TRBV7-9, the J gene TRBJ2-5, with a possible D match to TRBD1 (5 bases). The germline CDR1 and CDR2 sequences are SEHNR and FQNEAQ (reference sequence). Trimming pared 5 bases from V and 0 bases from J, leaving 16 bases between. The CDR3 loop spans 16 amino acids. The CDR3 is CASSRGQGLNQETQYF. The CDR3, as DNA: TGTGCCAGCAGCCGTGGCCAGGGTCTAAACCAAGAGACCCAGTACTTC.

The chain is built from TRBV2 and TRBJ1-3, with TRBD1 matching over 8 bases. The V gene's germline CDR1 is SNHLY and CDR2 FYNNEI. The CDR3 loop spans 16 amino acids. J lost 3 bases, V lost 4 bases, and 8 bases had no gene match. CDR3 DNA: TGTGCCAGCAGTGTGGACAGGGACGGAGGTGGAAACACCATATATTTT. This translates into CASSVDRDGGGNTIYF.

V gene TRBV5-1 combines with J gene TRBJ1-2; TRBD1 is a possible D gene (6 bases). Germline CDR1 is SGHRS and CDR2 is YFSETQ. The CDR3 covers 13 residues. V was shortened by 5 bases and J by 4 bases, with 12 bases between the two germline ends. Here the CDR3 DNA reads TGCGCCAGCAGGGTGAGGGGGGGCTATGGCTACACCTTC. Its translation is CASRVRGGYGYTF.

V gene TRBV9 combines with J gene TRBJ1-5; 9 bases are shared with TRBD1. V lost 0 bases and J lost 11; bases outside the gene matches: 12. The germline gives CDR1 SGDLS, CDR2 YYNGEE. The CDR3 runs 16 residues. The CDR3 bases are TGTGCCAGCAGCGTAGGTGGGGACAGGGTTGGATGTTCCCAGCATTTT. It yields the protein CASSVGGDRVGCSQHF.

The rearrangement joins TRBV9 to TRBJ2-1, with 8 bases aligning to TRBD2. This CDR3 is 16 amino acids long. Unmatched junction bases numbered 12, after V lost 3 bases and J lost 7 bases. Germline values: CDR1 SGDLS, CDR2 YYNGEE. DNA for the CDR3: TGTGCCAGCAGCGGCTCCGGGACTAGTTTCCAGAATGAGCAGTTCTTC. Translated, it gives CASSGSGTSFQNEQFF.

In DNA form, the CDR3 reads TGTGCCAGCAGCCCTCACCGACAGGAGGACACTGAAGCTTTCTTT. Its protein is CASSPHRQEDTEAFF. The chain recombines TRBV7-9 with TRBJ1-1, with D maybe TRBD1 (6 bases). The CDR3 totals 15 residues. Trimming removed 5 bases from V and 3 bases from J, with 16 bases in between. The germline CDR1 and CDR2 sequences are SEHNR and FQNEAQ (reference sequence).

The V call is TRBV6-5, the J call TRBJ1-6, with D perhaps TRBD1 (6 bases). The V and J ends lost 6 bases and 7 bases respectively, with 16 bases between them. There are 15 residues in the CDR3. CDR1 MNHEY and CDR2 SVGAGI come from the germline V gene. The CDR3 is CASSLQGPENSPLHF. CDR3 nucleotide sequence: TGTGCCAGCAGCCTACAGGGCCCGGAGAATTCACCCCTCCACTTT.